Below are 13 T cell receptor beta chains sequenced from a single sample in a study of neurological immune-mediated disorders. Time point of the sample: longitudinal time-point 1 (baseline). MiXCR, applied by TCRdb to the 5' RACE reads, yields one record per CDR3 protein. The sample records some 49,000 distinct CDR3 sequences, less than 12% being singletons. Material: PBMCs. The receptor source for this set is a woman in her thirties or forties in good health.

This clonotype was recorded at least ten times. V is TRBV20-1 and J is TRBJ2-5; 7 nucleotides align to TRBD1. Germline CDR1 reads DFQATT; CDR2 reads SNEGSKA (reference sequence). The CDR3 extends over 14 amino acids. The J segment lost 4 bases and the V segment lost 3 bases, leaving 8 bases of the junction unmatched. The CDR3 DNA is TGCAGTGCTAGGGGGACAGCACGGGGAGAGACCCAGTACTTC. Translating it yields CSARGTARGETQYF.

This clonotype appeared many times. The chain combines TRBV27 with TRBJ1-2; TRBD1 matches at 7 bases. J was trimmed by 3 bases and V by 6 bases; bases with no gene match: 4. Looked up from germline, CDR1 is MNHEY and CDR2 is SMNVEV (reference sequence). The CDR3 runs 13 residues. The CDR3 region has the DNA TGTGCCAGCAGGCGGGACAGTCACTATGGCTACACCTTC. Translation gives CASRRDSHYGYTF.

This clonotype appeared many times. The chain uses TRBV5-1 and TRBJ1-1; TRBD1 aligns across 7 bases. This CDR3 is built from 12 residues. J gave up 10 bases and V 0 bases, and 3 bases lay outside the gene matches. The germline gives CDR1 SGHRS, CDR2 YFSETQ. This chain's CDR3 is CASSLGTGVAFF. The CDR3 region has the DNA TGCGCCAGCAGCTTGGGGACAGGAGTAGCTTTCTTT.

In this sample, this clonotype turned up many times. The V and J genes are TRBV5-1 and TRBJ2-7; TRBD1 matches at 8 bases. V shed 5 bases and J 3 bases; nucleotides not matched to a gene: 7. This CDR3 region has 14 residues. Germline CDR1 and CDR2: SGHRS and YFSETQ. The DNA of the CDR3 is TGCGCCAGCAGGATTATTGGGACAGGCTACGAGCAGTACTTC. Protein sequence: CASRIIGTGYEQYF.

This clonotype was found many times. This rearrangement joins TRBV7-2 to TRBJ1-5; the D is unclear. Germline CDR1 reads SGHTA; CDR2 reads FQGNSA. Trimming took 1 base from V and 10 from J, leaving 17 bases between them. The CDR3 sequence is 15 residues long. In DNA, the CDR3 is TGTGCCAGCAGCTTAGAAGGGAGAACCCTATTCCCCCAGCATTTT. As protein: CASSLEGRTLFPQHF.

The table lists this clonotype with many counts. J is TRBJ1-1 and V is TRBV11-2, with TRBD1 as a possible D gene (6 bases). The CDR3 consists of 17 residues. Per germline, CDR1 SGHAT and CDR2 FQNNGV. Trimming cost V 5 bases and J 0 bases, with 19 bases left between them. The CDR3 protein is CASSPGARGPLNTEAFF. In DNA, the CDR3 is TGTGCCAGCAGCCCAGGGGCCCGGGGGCCGCTGAACACTGAAGCTTTCTTT.

This clonotype was seen ten or more times. J is TRBJ2-5 and V is TRBV6-5, with D unclear. Germline loops: CDR1 MNHEY, CDR2 SVGAGI. Trimming removed 7 bases at V and 2 bases at J, with 14 bases between. The CDR3 covers 14 residues. The CDR3 region has the DNA TGTGCCAGCACCACCTCCCCGGTACAAGAGACCCAGTACTTC. Translated, it gives CASTTSPVQETQYF.

This clonotype was recorded many times. The chain joins TRBV6-4 to TRBJ2-1; tentative D call: TRBD2 (5 bases). Germline V gene lookup returns CDR1 MRHNA and CDR2 SNTAGT. The CDR3 extends over 16 amino acids. V was trimmed by 0 bases and J by 1 base, leaving 10 bases between them. In nucleotides, the CDR3 is TGTGCCAGCAGTGACTCTGCGGGCCGGTCCTACAATGAGCAGTTCTTC. Translated, it gives CASSDSAGRSYNEQFF.

Of note for this clonotype: Compared with germline, one end of the junction differs, possibly owing to a read error. This chain uses TRBV6-5 with TRBJ2-7; no clear D gene. Germline CDR1 MNHEY, CDR2 SVGAGI. This CDR3 has 15 residues. DNA for the CDR3: TGTGACAGCAGCCCAACCGGTCCCAAACAAAACGAGCAGTACTTC. Its translation: CDSSPTGPKQNEQYF.

This clonotype has a count of ten or more. The J gene is TRBJ1-1, the V gene TRBV29-1; the D gene is possibly TRBD1 (5 bases). Germline CDR1 SQVTM, CDR2 ANQGSEA. Trimming removed 6 bases at V and 4 bases at J, with 15 bases between. The CDR3 contains 13 residues. This chain's CDR3 is CSVRGAEGTEAFF. The CDR3 DNA is TGCAGCGTGAGAGGGGCTGAGGGCACTGAAGCTTTCTTT.

This clonotype has ten or more counts. In DNA, the CDR3 is TGTGCCAGCTCACCACCCCTAGCGGCCGCCGTGGAGCAGTACTTC. Encoded protein: CASSPPLAAAVEQYF. This rearrangement joins TRBV18 to TRBJ2-7; 7 nucleotides match TRBD2. The V gene end was trimmed by 0 bases and the J gene end by 7 bases; junction bases not matched to a gene: 9. This CDR3 has 15 amino acids. CDR1 and CDR2 (germline): KGHSH, LQKENI.

In this sample, this clonotype turned up many times. This sequence joins TRBV7-8 and TRBJ2-1, with 10 nucleotides matching TRBD2. The CDR3 runs 17 residues. Germline V gene data show CDR1 as SGHVS and CDR2 as FQNEAQ. V shed 3 bases, J shed 1 base, and the junction held 6 bases outside the gene matches. The CDR3 DNA sequence: TGTGCCAGCAGCTTTCTCCTAGCGGGGGATTCCTACAATGAGCAGTTCTTC. Residues: CASSFLLAGDSYNEQFF.

Ten or more counts support this clonotype. The genes are TRBV29-1 and TRBJ1-1; a possible D gene is TRBD1 (5 bases). CDR1 and CDR2 (germline): SQVTM, ANQGSEA. The CDR3 is 14 amino acids. Trimming removed 5 bases at V and 2 bases at J, with 15 bases between. The CDR3 is CSVKLGGANTEAFF. The CDR3 DNA reads as TGCAGCGTTAAGCTGGGCGGGGCAAACACTGAAGCTTTCTTT. Filled out from reference TRBV29-1 and TRBJ1-1, the complete variable domain reads SAVISQKPSRDICQRGTSLTIQCQVDSQVTMMFWYRQQPGQSLTLIATANQGSEATYESGFVIDKFPISRPNLTFSTLTVSNMSPEDSSIYLCSVKLGGANTEAFFGQGTRLTVV.